The next 4 T cell receptor beta chains were all read from a single sample in a study of CD4 T cells in relation to SARS-CoV-2 and coronaviruses. Antigens of these TCRs are unknown. Only in-frame clones appear in the TCRdb table, and some are missing; sequencing was by immunoSEQ multiplex PCR. This table holds just over 35,000 clones, about 80% found once. Sequences were obtained from naive CD4+ T cells from PBMCs, cultured in vitro. Subset: naive CD4+ T cells isolated by negative enrichment. The receptors stem from an adult with COVID-19.

The chain recombines TRBV12-3 or TRBV12-4 with TRBJ2-3; D is uncertain. The CDR3 totals 13 residues. Trimming removed 3 bases from V and 1 base from J, with 5 bases in between. The CDR3 here is CASSFTGTDTQYF. The CDR3 DNA is TGTGCCAGCAGTTTTACCGGCACAGATACGCAGTATTTT.

This chain links TRBV4-1 with TRBJ2-1; weak D call: TRBD2 (5 bases). Germline CDR1 is MGHRA and CDR2 is YSYEKL. The CDR3 runs to 15 residues. The V end lost 4 bases, the J end lost 5 bases, and 15 bases lay between the germline ends. The DNA of the CDR3 is TGCGCCAGCAGCCGACGGGATGGATTAGACAATGAGCAGTTCTTC. Translating gives CASSRRDGLDNEQFF.

On this clone: It is unclear where the CDR3 begins or ends on the DNA, so no DNA is shown, and the CDR3 is as TCRdb lists it. This rearrangement joins TRBV7-3 to TRBJ2-3. Per germline, CDR1 SGHTA and CDR2 FQGTGA. Termini included, the CDR3 measures 15 amino acids. The chain's CDR3 is CASSLNAFGNGAKYF.

The V gene is TRBV3-1 (or the pseudogene TRBV3-2), the J gene TRBJ2-5; D remains ambiguous. Germline lookup yields CDR1 LGHDT and CDR2 YNNKEL (reference sequence). Trimming removed 3 bases from V and 4 bases from J, with 9 bases in between. There are 13 residues in the CDR3. The CDR3 DNA sequence: TGTGCCAGCAGCCATTCTAGTTCAGAGACCCAGTACTTC. It translates to CASSHSSSETQYF.